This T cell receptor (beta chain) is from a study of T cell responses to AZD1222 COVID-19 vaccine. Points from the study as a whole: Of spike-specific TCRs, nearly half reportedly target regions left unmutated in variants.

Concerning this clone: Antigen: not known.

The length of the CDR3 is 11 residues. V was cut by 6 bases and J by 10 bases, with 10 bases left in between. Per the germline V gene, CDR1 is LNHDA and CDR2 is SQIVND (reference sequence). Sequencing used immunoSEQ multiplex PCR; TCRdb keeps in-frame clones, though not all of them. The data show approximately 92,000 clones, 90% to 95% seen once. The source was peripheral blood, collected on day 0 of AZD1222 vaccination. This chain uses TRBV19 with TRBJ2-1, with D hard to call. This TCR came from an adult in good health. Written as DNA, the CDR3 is TGTGCCAGTAGAAACGGTGGGGAGCAGTTCTTC. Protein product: CASRNGGEQFF.